The source of this T cell receptor (beta chain) is a study of cytomegalovirus exposure and HLA in healthy donors (dated by TCRdb to the late 2010s). Regarding the research as a whole: According to an earlier analysis of 450 to 650 of the donors, about 180 million T cells yielded over 90 million unique TCR beta sequences and around 280 Gb of sequence data. About 300 gigabases of sequencing data and approximately 84 million unique TCR sequences were included in an early release covering several hundred HLA-typed donors. Of the 300 to 500 genotyped donors, less than 90% were placed in the genetic ancestry cluster associated with self-reported Caucasian donors. The study aimed to test whether cataloging public T cell receptors could reveal signatures of past pathogen exposure. The study used immunosequencing to profile the T cell repertoires of approximately 690 subjects and linked those repertoires to cytomegalovirus serostatus. A separate validation cohort of approximately 120 different subjects was used in addition to the roughly 700-subject first cohort. To predict cytomegalovirus infection status, the study combined high-throughput TCR immunosequencing, statistical association of individual TCRs with disease status, and machine learning. To study patterns of TCR occurrence, a later analysis re-analyzed previously published TCR beta repertoires from around 670 donors and added high-resolution HLA genotyping. Rather than using new phenotypic data, the later analysis identified candidate immune exposures from TCR beta sequences and from how often those sequences occurred across donors. In an earlier analysis of roughly 540 of the donors, high-throughput TCR beta sequencing was used to judge whether each TCR beta V gene segment behaved as functional or pseudogenic. Alongside the repertoire data, information on donor age, sex, ethnicity and CMV serostatus was compiled. A later genetic analysis used genome-wide SNP genotypes for about three fifths of the 666 donors, treating that subset as a discovery cohort. All discovery cohort repertoires had been generated on a single sequencing platform. Class I and class II HLA loci were covered by the typing at four-digit resolution. Typing coverage differed by locus: A, B, C, DRB1 and DQB1 were typed in roughly 620-630 donors, DQA1 in about 500, DPA1 in around 580, and DPB1 in 472. Roughly five DR-DQ haplotypes were handled as single units for association and clustering because linkage in the cohort was strong. Among roughly 400 genotyped donors of the cohort, an average of approximately 240,000 unique TCR beta nucleotide sequences was sequenced per donor, of which roughly 18% were non-productive.

On the study overall, not on this receptor specifically: In a later analysis, over 15,000 TCR beta sequences were associated with specific HLA alleles at a false discovery rate of 0.05. Roughly uniform sequencing depth across donors was assumed in presence/absence analyses, although this assumption may not hold. Correlated functional status among segregating V segments might reflect linkage disequilibrium, but an unknown experimental factor could not be ruled out. Some IMGT-functional V segments, including TRBV6-2 and TRBV6-3, could not be told apart with the 87-base-pair reads, so those segments were excluded. According to a later analysis, parvovirus B19, influenza, CMV and Epstein-Barr virus appeared linked to several top co-occurrence clusters. Across donors, most TCR sequences were observed very rarely, whereas some public TCRs were present in many individuals. In an earlier analysis of roughly 500 of the donors, most TCR beta V segments appeared in productive rearrangements about 87% or about 30% of the time, broadly matching IMGT annotations. A cluster of highly shared sequence variants was judged likely to be a technical artifact of the sequencing pipeline. The only immune exposure information available for the cohort was CMV serostatus. It was suggested by the authors that the approach could potentially be generalized to other disease states and immunological phenotypes. In both the original and validation cohorts, the classifier was reported to diagnose cytomegalovirus status with high specificity and sensitivity. In a later analysis, the rate of TCR association differed among HLA loci, with DRB1 alleles having the most associated TCRs and HLA-C alleles having the fewest. The earlier analysis of almost 600 of the donors excluded roughly 16 rarely observed V segments, including chromosome 9 orphons, because counts were too low. Because HLA typing was missing for some donors at each locus, association tests included only the typed subset. A further reported finding was that TCR beta sequences accurately predicted the HLA-A and HLA-B alleles for most subjects in the first cohort. The study gave a list of some 150 TCR beta chains associated with cytomegalovirus. When HLA alleles, especially DR and DQ, strongly co-occurred, attributing TCR associations to individual alleles was difficult. In a later analysis, HLA-associated TCR beta chains were found to be more clonally expanded and to have lower generation probabilities than equally common non-associated chains. A later genetic analysis reported fewer N-insertions in productive TCRs among donors in an Asian-associated ancestry cluster than the roughly 620-donor mean. In vitro tests confirmed that a few of the cytomegalovirus-associated TCR beta chains recognize cytomegalovirus antigens. In a later analysis, most CMV-associated TCR beta chains were found to appear HLA-restricted, with HLA associations seemingly driven largely by CMV exposure. In a later genetic analysis, a missense DCLRE1C variant was associated with V-gene and J-gene trimming of TCR beta chains, and the association was replicated in an independent cohort. The cohort was sequenced for TCR beta chains only, and without alpha or paired-chain data the features that could be detected were limited.

CDR1 and CDR2, looked up from the germline V gene, are MDHEN and SYDVKM. V is pared back by 5 bases and J by 0 bases, with 5 bases lying between the germline termini. The CDR3 goes from the cysteine to the phenylalanine over 13 residues. Only the CDR3 portion is preserved as DNA: 39 bases, with reading frame beginning at the first base. As concerns this clone: It has no known antigen specificity. No clone much larger than this one lies a single base away; base qualities are absent.

The cohort comprised around 690 healthy bone marrow donors. All cohort members were sampled while nominally healthy, although unrecorded immune exposures were likely present. The donor was CMV seropositive and belonged to the group of 250 to 300 seropositive cohort members. A peripheral blood sample was provided by each donor, and peripheral blood mononuclear cells were used for TCR beta sequencing. Genomic DNA was extracted from the blood cell samples with the Qiagen DNeasy Blood Extraction Kit. The library was made by the immunoSEQ multiplex PCR assay. A mixture of 60 forward primers for TCR Vbeta segments and 13 reverse primers for TCR Jbeta segments was used in the multiplex PCR. The CDR3 region of rearranged TCR beta genes was amplified from genomic DNA by a multiplex PCR assay. The amplified TCR beta libraries were sequenced on the Illumina HiSeq System as 87-base-pair reads. Concerning the study's data processing: Across the 500 to 700 repertoires, a later analysis counted some 81 million unique TCR beta chains, approximately 10 million of which were shared by at least two donors. Raw reads were error-corrected and collapsed into unique sequences by a nearest-neighbor algorithm in which closely related sequences were merged to remove PCR and sequencing errors. V, D and J gene segments were assigned by aligning CDR3 sequences to IMGT reference sequences. For a sequence to be retained, a match of at least six nucleotides was required to both a V gene segment and a J gene segment. A rearrangement was called productive if the CDR3 had no stop codons and remained in frame with V and J, and every other rearrangement was called non-productive. CDR3 was defined by IMGT convention, running from the second conserved V-encoded cysteine to the conserved J-encoded phenylalanine. In an earlier analysis of around 640 of the donors, sequences lacking an unambiguous match to a single V gene segment were excluded. An earlier analysis of around 600 of the donors classified V segments as functional when productive rearrangements were above 56.7% and as segregating when the standard deviation between donors was above 5%. A statistical classification framework was built to diagnose cytomegalovirus status from the catalog of TCR beta chain sequences. In a later analysis, TCR nucleotide sequences were compared against IMGT/GENE-DB human TR gene sequences so that V and J genes could be assigned. In a later analysis, CDR3 sequences and most-parsimonious VDJ recombination scenarios were assigned using the TCRdist pipeline. In a later analysis, each TCR beta chain was defined by its CDR3 amino acid sequence together with its V-gene family, and reads without a unique V-gene family were excluded. To address suspected cross-contamination and a sequencing artifact, a later analysis removed 592 highly shared, low-generation-probability nucleotide sequences. In a later analysis, a clonal expansion index was calculated for each public chain from normalized within-repertoire ranks of inferred template counts. Generation probabilities in a later analysis came from a VDJ recombination model fitted to out-of-frame rearrangements, and those results were checked against IGoR. In a later analysis, hypergeometric tests were used to score TCR-TCR, TCR-HLA and TCR-CMV co-occurrence, with a repertoire-size bias correction applied to TCR pairs. To estimate false discovery rates, a later analysis permuted the HLA or CMV assignments 20 times. In a later analysis, co-occurring TCRs were grouped using DBSCAN, with TCRdist sequence similarity added in when clustering inside HLA-allele-positive subsets. Repertoires with fewer than 30,000 or more than 120,000 public chains were left out of co-occurrence clustering, as were five repertoires with anomalous nucleotide sharing. Entries here come from immuneACCESS through TCRdb and include only in-frame sequences with V and J called. Some clones fail to appear in such tables; in the studies checked, an unresolved V gene covers under half of the shortfall, and the cause of the remainder is unknown. V, J and clone size derive from that table, while D and trimming were established from the DNA sequence. Present in this sample are some 150,000 clones, about 60% of which were seen just once. Roughly 6.4% of the sample comes from the top ten.

The rearrangement joined TRBV28 to TRBJ1-5; the D gene lacks a confident call. Sequenced input: PBMCs. The sequence derives from a woman aged 60-70 years in good health and CMV-seropositive. The CDR3 reads CASSPDSNQPQHF. In nucleotide form, the sequence is TGTGCCAGCAGTCCAGATAGCAATCAGCCCCAGCATTTT.